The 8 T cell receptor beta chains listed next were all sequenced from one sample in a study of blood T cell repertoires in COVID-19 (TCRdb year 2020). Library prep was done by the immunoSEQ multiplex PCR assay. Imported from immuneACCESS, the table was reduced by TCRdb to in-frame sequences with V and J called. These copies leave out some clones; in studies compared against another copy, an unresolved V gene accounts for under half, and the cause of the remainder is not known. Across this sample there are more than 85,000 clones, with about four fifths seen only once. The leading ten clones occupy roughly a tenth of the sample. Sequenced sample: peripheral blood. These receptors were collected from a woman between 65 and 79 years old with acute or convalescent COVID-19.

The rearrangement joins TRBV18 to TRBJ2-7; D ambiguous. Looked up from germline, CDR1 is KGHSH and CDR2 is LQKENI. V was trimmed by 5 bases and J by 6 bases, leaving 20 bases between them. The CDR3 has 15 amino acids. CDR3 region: CASSLDLGLVSEQYF. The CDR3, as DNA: TGTGCCAGCTCATTAGACCTCGGGTTGGTATCCGAGCAGTACTTC.

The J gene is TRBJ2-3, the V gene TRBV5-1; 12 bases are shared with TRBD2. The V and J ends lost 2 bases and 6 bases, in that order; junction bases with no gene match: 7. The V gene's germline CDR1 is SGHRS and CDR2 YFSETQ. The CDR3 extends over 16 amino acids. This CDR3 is CASSFGLAGRGDTQYF. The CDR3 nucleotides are TGCGCCAGCAGCTTCGGACTAGCGGGAAGGGGGGATACGCAGTATTTT.

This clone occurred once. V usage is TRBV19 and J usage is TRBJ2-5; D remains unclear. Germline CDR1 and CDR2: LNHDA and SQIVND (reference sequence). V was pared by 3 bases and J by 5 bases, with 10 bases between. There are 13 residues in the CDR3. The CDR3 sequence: CASSMAGTETQYF. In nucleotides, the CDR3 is TGTGCCAGTAGTATGGCAGGAACGGAGACCCAGTACTTC.

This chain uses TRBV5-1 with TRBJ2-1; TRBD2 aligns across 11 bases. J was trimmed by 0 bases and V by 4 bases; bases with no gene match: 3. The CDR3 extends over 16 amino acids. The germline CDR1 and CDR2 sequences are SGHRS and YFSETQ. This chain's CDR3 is CASSPGLADSYNEQFF. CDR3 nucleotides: TGCGCCAGCAGCCCGGGACTAGCGGACTCCTACAATGAGCAGTTCTTC.

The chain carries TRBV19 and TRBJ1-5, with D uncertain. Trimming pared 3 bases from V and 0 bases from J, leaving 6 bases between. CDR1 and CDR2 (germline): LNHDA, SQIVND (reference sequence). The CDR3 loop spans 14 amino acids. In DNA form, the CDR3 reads TGTGCCAGTAGTATCTCAGATAGCAATCAGCCCCAGCATTTT. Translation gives CASSISDSNQPQHF.

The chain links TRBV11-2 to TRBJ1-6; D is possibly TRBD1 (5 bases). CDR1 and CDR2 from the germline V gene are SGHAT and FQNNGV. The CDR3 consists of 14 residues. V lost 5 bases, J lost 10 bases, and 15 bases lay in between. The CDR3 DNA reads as TGTGCCAGCAGCACAGCGCAGGGTGGGTCACCCCTCCACTTT. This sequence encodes CASSTAQGGSPLHF. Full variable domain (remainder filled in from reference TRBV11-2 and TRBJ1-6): EAGVAQSPRYKIIEKRQSVAFWCNPISGHATLYWYQQILGQGPKLLIQFQNNGVVDDSQLPKDRFSAERLKGVDSTLKIQPAKLEDSAVYLCASSTAQGGSPLHFGNGTRLTVT.

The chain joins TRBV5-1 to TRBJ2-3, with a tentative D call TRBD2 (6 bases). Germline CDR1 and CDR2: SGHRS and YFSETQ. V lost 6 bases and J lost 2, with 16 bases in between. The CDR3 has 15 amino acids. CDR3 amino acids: CASTPRGPNTDTQYF. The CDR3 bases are TGCGCCAGCACCCCGCGGGGACCGAACACAGATACGCAGTATTTT.

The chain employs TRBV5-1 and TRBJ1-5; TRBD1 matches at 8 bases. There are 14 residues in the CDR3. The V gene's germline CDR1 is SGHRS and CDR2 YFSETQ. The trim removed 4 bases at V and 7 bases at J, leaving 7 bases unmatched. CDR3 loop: CASSPGQVDQPQHF. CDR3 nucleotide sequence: TGCGCCAGCAGCCCGGGACAGGTAGACCAGCCCCAGCATTTT.